This T cell receptor beta chain originates from a study of blood T cell repertoires in COVID-19. Study overall: Acute and convalescent COVID-19 specimens originated in the United States, Italy and Spain.

CDR1 is LGHDT, CDR2 YNNKEL, per germline (reference sequence). The CDR3 loop spans 15 amino acids. The V and J ends lost 0 bases and 0 bases respectively, with 6 bases between them. Original data processing: Nucleated cell number was recorded as an estimate derived from reference gene primer amplification. Using immunoSEQ multiplex PCR, the repertoire was profiled, and TCRdb retains in-frame clones only, with some absent. From that table come the V and J calls and clone size; the DNA was used to work out D and trimming. Of approximately 60,000 clones listed, roughly 84% are singletons. The chain joins TRBV3-1 (or the pseudogene TRBV3-2) to TRBJ1-5, with no clear D. Material for sequencing was peripheral blood. This sequence originates from an elderly woman with active or convalescent COVID-19. For the CDR3, the DNA is TGTGCCAGCAGCCAAGATCTAGGTAGCAATCAGCCCCAGCATTTT. This codes for CASSQDLGSNQPQHF.